This TCR beta chain was profiled in a study of neurological immune-mediated disorders. Findings and limits, study-wide: Sharing of CDR3 amino acid sequences among expanded clones across subjects was absent, suggesting private repertoires in all groups. Multiple sclerosis, the disease with the least TCR clonal expansion, fell below healthy controls, whereas HTLV-1-associated myelopathy showed the most.

This clonotype was recorded at least ten times. No antigen is known for it. The cDNA came from 5'RACE with 10-nucleotide random UMIs. TCRdb fed the 5' RACE reads into MiXCR, producing one record per CDR3 protein. This table has about 58,000 distinct CDR3 sequences, about 3.3% appearing once. Germline CDR1 LGHNA, CDR2 YSLEER. CDR3 size: 19 residues. With V trimmed by 0 bases and J by 4 bases, 14 bases remained unmatched. The chain carries TRBV4-3 and TRBJ2-1; 8 positions match TRBD2. The receptor's source is a woman aged 60-75 years with multiple sclerosis. The sample taken for sequencing was PBMCs. This CDR3 reads CASSQDLDGTRGSYNEQFF. The CDR3 nucleotides are TGCGCCAGCAGCCAAGATCTTGATGGGACTAGGGGAAGTTACAATGAGCAGTTCTTC.